What follows describes a single T cell receptor (beta chain). Its antigen is unidentified. Sampling times: baseline, cycle 4 day 1, cycle 7 day 1. CDR1 and CDR2 from the germline V gene are MDHEN and SYDVKM. This CDR3 is built from 12 residues. V lost 3 bases and J 6 bases, leaving 8 bases between the germline ends. The data stem from a study of OX40 agonist ivuxolimab in advanced cancers. Study-level findings and limits: Antigen specificity of clonally expanded peripheral T cells was not established.

The data were produced by immunoSEQ multiplex PCR, yet TCRdb's version contains in-frame clones alone and is incomplete. The data contain roughly 70,000 clones, 70% to 90% of them singletons. The chain couples TRBV28 to TRBJ1-2; unclear D gene. The receptor's source is an adult with an advanced solid tumor such as melanoma, head and neck, liver or kidney cancer. The sample here was CD4+ or CD8+ T cells sorted from blood, taken in a trial of the OX40 agonist ivuxolimab. The CDR3 DNA is TGTGCCAGCAGTTTCTGGGCGGATGGCTACACCTTC. This encodes CASSFWADGYTF.